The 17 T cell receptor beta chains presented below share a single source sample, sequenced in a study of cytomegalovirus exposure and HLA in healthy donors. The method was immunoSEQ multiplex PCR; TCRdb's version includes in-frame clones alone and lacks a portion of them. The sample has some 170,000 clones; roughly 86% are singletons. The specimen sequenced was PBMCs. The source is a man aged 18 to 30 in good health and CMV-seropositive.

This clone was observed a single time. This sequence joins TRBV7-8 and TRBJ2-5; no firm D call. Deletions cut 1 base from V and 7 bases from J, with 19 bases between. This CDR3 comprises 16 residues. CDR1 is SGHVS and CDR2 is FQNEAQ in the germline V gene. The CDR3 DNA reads TGTGCCAGCAGCTTAGACGACTCCCACACCGGCGGGACCCAGTACTTC. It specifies CASSLDDSHTGGTQYF.

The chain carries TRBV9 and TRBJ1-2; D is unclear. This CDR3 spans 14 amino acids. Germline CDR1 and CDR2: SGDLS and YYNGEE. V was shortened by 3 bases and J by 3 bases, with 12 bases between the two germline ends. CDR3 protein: CASSGSGRDYGYTF. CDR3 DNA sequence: TGTGCCAGCAGCGGGTCCGGGAGGGACTATGGCTACACCTTC.

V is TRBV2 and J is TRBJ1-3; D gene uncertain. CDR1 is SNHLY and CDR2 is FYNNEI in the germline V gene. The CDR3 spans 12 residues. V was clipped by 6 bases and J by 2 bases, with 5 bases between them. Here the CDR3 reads CASRPAGNTIYF. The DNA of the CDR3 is TGTGCCAGCAGGCCAGCTGGAAACACCATATATTTT.

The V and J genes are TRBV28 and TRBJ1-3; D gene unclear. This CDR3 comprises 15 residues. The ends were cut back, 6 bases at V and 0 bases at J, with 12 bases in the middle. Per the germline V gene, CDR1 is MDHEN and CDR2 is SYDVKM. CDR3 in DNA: TGTGCCAGCAGCTCCCCGACACTCTCTGGAAACACCATATATTTT. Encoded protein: CASSSPTLSGNTIYF.

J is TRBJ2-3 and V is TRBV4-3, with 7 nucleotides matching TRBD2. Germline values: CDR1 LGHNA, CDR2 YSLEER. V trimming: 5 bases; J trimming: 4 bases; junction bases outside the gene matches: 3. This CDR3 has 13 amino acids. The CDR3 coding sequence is TGCGCCAGCAGCGCCCGGGGGGCAGATACGCAGTATTTT. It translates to CASSARGADTQYF.

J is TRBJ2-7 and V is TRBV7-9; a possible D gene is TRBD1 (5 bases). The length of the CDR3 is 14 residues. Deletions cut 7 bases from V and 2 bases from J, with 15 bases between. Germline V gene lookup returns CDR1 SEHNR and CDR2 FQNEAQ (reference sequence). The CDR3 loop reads CASTPETEPYEQYF. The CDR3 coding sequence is TGTGCCAGCACCCCGGAGACAGAGCCCTACGAGCAGTACTTC.

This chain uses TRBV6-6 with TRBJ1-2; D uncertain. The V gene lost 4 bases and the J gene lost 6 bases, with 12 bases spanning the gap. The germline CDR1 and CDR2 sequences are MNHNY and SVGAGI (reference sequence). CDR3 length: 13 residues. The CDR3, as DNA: TGTGCCAGCAGTTTTGACACCCCTAATGGCTACACCTTC. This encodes CASSFDTPNGYTF.

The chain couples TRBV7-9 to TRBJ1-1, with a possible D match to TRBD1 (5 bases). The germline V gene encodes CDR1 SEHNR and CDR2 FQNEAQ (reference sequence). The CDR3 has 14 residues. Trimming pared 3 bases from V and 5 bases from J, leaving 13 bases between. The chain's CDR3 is CASSFLLDSTEAFF. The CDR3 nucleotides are TGTGCCAGCAGCTTCCTCTTAGACAGTACTGAAGCTTTCTTT.

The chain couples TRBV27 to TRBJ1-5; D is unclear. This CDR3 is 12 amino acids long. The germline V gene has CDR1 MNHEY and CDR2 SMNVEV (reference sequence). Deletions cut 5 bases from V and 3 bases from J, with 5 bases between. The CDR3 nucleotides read TGTGCCAGCAGTCGTCCCAATCAGCCCCAGCATTTT. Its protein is CASSRPNQPQHF.

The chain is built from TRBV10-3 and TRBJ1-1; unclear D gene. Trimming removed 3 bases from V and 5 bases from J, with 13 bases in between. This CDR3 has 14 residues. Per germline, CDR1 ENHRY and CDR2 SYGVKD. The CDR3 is CAISETEGRTEAFF. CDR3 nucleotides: TGTGCCATCAGTGAAACCGAGGGTAGGACTGAAGCTTTCTTT.

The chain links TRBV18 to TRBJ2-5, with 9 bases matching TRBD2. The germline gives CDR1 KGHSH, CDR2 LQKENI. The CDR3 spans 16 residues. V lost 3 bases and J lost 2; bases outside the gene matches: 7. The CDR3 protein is CASSPFERGVQETQYF. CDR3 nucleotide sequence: TGTGCCAGCTCACCGTTCGAGCGGGGGGTTCAAGAGACCCAGTACTTC.

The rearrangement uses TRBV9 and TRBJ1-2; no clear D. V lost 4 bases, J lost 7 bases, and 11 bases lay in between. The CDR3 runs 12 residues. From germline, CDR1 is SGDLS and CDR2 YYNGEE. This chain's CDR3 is CASSLEGSGYTF. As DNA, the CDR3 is TGTGCCAGCAGCCTGGAGGGATCTGGCTACACCTTC.

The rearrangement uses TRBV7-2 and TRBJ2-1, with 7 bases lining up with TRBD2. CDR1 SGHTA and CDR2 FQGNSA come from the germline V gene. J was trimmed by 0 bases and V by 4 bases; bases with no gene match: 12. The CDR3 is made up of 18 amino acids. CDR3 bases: TGTGCCAGCAGCTCACTGACCGTAGCGGGTTACTCCTACAATGAGCAGTTCTTC. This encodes CASSSLTVAGYSYNEQFF.

DNA for the CDR3: TGTGCCAGCAGCTTTGGACTAGCGGGAGGTTACACAGATACGCAGTATTTT. Translated, it gives CASSFGLAGGYTDTQYF. J is TRBJ2-3 and V is TRBV7-2; 14 bases are shared with TRBD2. The CDR3 length is 17 residues. CDR1 is SGHTA and CDR2 is FQGNSA in the germline V gene. V was clipped by 3 bases and J by 2 bases; unmatched bases: 4.

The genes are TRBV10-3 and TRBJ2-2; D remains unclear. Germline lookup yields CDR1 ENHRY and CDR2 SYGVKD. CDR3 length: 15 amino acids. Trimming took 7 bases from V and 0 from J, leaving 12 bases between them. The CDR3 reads CAITSPSANTGELFF. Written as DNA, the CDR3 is TGTGCCATCACCTCACCCTCAGCGAACACCGGGGAGCTGTTTTTT.

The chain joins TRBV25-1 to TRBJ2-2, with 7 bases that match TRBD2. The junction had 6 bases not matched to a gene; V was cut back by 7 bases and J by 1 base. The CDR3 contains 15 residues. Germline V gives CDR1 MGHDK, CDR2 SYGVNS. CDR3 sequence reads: CASTLGGGNTGELFF. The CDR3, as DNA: TGTGCCAGCACACTAGGCGGGGGGAACACCGGGGAGCTGTTTTTT. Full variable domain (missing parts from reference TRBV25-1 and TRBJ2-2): EADIYQTPRYLVIGTGKKITLECSQTMGHDKMYWYQQDPGMELHLIHYSYGVNSTEKGDLSSESTVSRIRTEHFPLTLESARPSHTSQYLCASTLGGGNTGELFFGEGSRLTVL.

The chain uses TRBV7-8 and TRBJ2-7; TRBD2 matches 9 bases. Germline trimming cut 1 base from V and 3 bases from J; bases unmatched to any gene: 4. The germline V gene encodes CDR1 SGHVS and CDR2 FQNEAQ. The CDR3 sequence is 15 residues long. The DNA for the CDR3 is TGTGCCAGCAGCTTAGGGGGTAGCGGGAGCTACGAGCAGTACTTC. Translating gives CASSLGGSGSYEQYF.